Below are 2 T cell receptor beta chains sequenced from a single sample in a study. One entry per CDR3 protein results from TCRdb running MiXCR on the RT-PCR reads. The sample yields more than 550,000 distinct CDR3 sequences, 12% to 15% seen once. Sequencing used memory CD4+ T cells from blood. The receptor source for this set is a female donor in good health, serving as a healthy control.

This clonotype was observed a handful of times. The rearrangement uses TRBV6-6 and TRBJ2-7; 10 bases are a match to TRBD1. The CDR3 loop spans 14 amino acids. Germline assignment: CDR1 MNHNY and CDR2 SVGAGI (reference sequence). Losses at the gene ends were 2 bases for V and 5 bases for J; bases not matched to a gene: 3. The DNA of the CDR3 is TGTGCCAGCAGTTACGGGACAGGGGCCCACGAGCAGTACTTC. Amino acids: CASSYGTGAHEQYF.

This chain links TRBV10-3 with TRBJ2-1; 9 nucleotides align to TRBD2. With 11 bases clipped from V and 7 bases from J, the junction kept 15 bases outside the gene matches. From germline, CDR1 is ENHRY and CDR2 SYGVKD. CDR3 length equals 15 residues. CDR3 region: CALGAVSGRRNEQFF. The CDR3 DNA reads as TGTGCCCTCGGGGCCGTTAGCGGGAGAAGAAATGAGCAGTTCTTC.